Listed here is a single T cell receptor beta chain. No cell sorting was done before RNA was extracted from the tissue. This non-tumor lung sample came from over 3 cm beyond the tumor edge. The data derive from a study of tumor and adjacent non-tumor tissue in lung cancer. Germline-derived CDR1 and CDR2 are LGHNA and YNFKEQ. The junction had 12 bases not matched to a gene; V was cut back by 4 bases and J by 3 bases. The CDR3 runs to 17 residues. The library came from three nested PCR rounds adapted from ARM-PCR protocols. MiXCR was run by TCRdb on the multiplex PCR reads, yielding one entry per CDR3 protein. The sample records roughly 70,000 distinct CDR3 sequences, around 70% being singletons.

This TCR derives from a woman between 45 and 65 years old with non-small cell lung cancer. The rearrangement links TRBV4-2 to TRBJ2-3; 8 bases map to TRBD1. The sample taken for sequencing was distant non-tumor lung tissue. In nucleotides, the CDR3 is TGTGCCAGCAGCCCATTTTCCGGGACAGGCATAACAGATACGCAGTATTTT. It encodes CASSPFSGTGITDTQYF.